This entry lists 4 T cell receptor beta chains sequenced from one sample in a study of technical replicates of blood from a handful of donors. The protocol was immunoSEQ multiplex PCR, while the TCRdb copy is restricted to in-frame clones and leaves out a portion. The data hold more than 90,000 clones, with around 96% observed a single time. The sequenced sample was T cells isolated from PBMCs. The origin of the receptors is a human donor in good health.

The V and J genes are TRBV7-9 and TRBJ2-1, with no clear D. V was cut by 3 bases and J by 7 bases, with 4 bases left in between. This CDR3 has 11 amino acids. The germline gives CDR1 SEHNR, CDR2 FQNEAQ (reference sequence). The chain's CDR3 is CASSFQNEQFF. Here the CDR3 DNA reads TGTGCCAGCAGCTTCCAAAATGAGCAGTTCTTC.

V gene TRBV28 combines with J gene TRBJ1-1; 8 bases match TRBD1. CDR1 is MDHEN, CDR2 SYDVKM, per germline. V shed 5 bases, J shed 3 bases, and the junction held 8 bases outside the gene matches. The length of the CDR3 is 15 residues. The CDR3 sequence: CASSLNPTGDTEAFF. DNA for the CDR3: TGTGCCAGCAGTCTTAATCCGACAGGGGACACTGAAGCTTTCTTT. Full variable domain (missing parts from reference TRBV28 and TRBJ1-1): DVKVTQSSRYLVKRTGEKVFLECVQDMDHENMFWYRQDPGLGLRLIYFSYDVKMKEKGDIPEGYSVSREKKERFSLILESASTNQTSMYLCASSLNPTGDTEAFFGQGTRLTVV.

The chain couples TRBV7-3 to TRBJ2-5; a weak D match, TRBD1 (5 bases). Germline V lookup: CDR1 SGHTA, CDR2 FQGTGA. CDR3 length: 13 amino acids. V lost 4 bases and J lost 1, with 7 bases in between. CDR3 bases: TGTGCCAGCAGCTCAGGGCCCCAAGAGACCCAGTACTTC. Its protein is CASSSGPQETQYF. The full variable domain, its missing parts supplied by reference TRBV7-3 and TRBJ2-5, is GAGVSQTPSNKVTEKGKYVELRCDPISGHTALYWYRQSLGQGPEFLIYFQGTGAADDSGLPNDRFFAVRPEGSVSTLKIQRTERGDSAVYLCASSSGPQETQYFGPGTRLLVL.

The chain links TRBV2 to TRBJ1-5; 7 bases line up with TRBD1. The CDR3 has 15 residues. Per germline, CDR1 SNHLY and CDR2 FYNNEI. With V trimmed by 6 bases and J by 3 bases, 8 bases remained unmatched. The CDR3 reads CASRGGTEPNQPQHF. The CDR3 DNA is TGTGCCAGCAGAGGGGGGACAGAACCCAATCAGCCCCAGCATTTT. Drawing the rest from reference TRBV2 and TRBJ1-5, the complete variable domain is EPEVTQTPSHQVTQMGQEVILRCVPISNHLYFYWYRQILGQKVEFLVSFYNNEISEKSEIFDDQFSVERPDGSNFTLKIRSTKLEDSAMYFCASRGGTEPNQPQHFGDGTRLSIL.